This entry lists 13 T cell receptor beta chains sequenced from one sample in a study of regulatory T cells in long-lasting Graves disease. Researchers made TCR beta libraries by using iRepertoire HTBI primers and running Arm-PCR on CDR3 regions. TCRdb analysed the multiplex PCR reads with MiXCR anew, one entry per CDR3 protein. There are about 450,000 distinct CDR3 sequences in the sample; around 22% occur only once, and over 25% lies in the top ten. Regarding time point: persistent/refractory GD, antithyroid drugs over 5 years with positive TRAb. PBMC-extracted RNA yielded the TCR library. The sample was peripheral blood mononuclear cells (PBMCs), taken when the disease was refractory, from a patient treated with antithyroid drugs. All receptors derive from a female donor with Graves disease.

This clonotype was observed at least ten times. This chain joins TRBV28 and TRBJ2-7; a weak D match, TRBD1 (6 bases). Deletions cut 2 bases from V and 1 base from J, with 15 bases between. Germline V gene sequence: CDR1 MDHEN, CDR2 SYDVKM. This CDR3 is built from 16 residues. CDR3 residues: CASSLIRQGRSYEQYF. CDR3 bases: TGTGCCAGCAGTTTAATACGGCAGGGGCGGTCCTACGAGCAGTACTTC.

This clonotype appeared a few times. This rearrangement joins TRBV6-2 or TRBV6-3 to TRBJ1-1, with 7 bases matching TRBD1. The germline V gene has CDR1 MNHEY and CDR2 SVGEGT. The junction had 4 bases not matched to a gene; V was cut back by 9 bases and J by 0 bases. The CDR3 consists of 13 residues. CDR3 in DNA: TGTGCCAGTATGGGACAGCTGAACACTGAAGCTTTCTTT. Translating it yields CASMGQLNTEAFF.

The V and J genes are TRBV5-1 and TRBJ2-7; D may correspond to TRBD1 or TRBD2 (5 bases each). The CDR3 is 14 residues long. Trimming removed 3 bases at V and 0 bases at J, with 10 bases between. CDR1 is SGHRS, CDR2 YFSETQ, per germline. CDR3 amino acids: CASSWETVSYEQYF. The CDR3 region has the DNA TGCGCCAGCAGCTGGGAGACAGTCTCCTACGAGCAGTACTTC.

This clonotype was detected only a few times. The chain combines TRBV7-6 with TRBJ1-2; 12 nucleotides align to TRBD1. CDR3 length: 17 residues. Per germline, CDR1 SGHVS and CDR2 FNYEAQ. Unmatched junction bases numbered 11, after V lost 5 bases and J lost 4 bases. CDR3 in DNA: TGTGCCAGCAGCCTTGGGACAGGGGGCGGCGTTGGCTATGGCTACACCTTC. Protein product: CASSLGTGGGVGYGYTF. The full variable domain, completed using reference TRBV7-6 and TRBJ1-2, is GAGVSQSPRYKVTKRGQDVALRCDPISGHVSLYWYRQALGQGPEFLTYFNYEAQQDKSGLPNDRFSAERPEGSISTLTIQRTEQRDSAMYRCASSLGTGGGVGYGYTFGSGTRLTVV.

This clonotype was seen only a few times. The rearrangement links TRBV7-3 to TRBJ2-7; 7 positions match TRBD2. V lost 2 bases to trimming and J lost 4 bases; unmatched junction nucleotides: 11. The CDR3 has 16 residues. The germline V gene has CDR1 SGHTA and CDR2 FQGTGA. In DNA, the CDR3 is TGTGCCAGCAGCTTAGAAGTATACGGGAGGCGATACGAGCAGTACTTC. Protein product: CASSLEVYGRRYEQYF.

Many counts were recorded for this clonotype. The CDR3 coding sequence is TGTGGAACGGGGATTCGGAATCAGCCCCAGCATTTT. Translation gives CGTGIRNQPQHF. The chain joins TRBV28 to TRBJ1-5, with unresolved D. This CDR3 has 12 amino acids. CDR1 MDHEN and CDR2 SYDVKM come from the germline V gene.

The gene calls are TRBV7-6 and TRBJ1-2; D is uncertain. V was shortened by 6 bases and J by 4 bases, with 18 bases between the two germline ends. CDR3 length equals 15 residues. CDR1 is SGHVS and CDR2 is FNYEAQ in the germline V gene. The CDR3 region is CASRPSPPRGYGYTF. The CDR3 DNA reads as TGTGCCAGCAGACCCAGCCCCCCCCGGGGCTATGGCTACACCTTC.

V and J are TRBV28 and TRBJ2-2; D is unclear. Trimming removed 1 base from V and 1 base from J, with 4 bases in between. CDR3 length: 14 amino acids. Germline CDR1 is MDHEN and CDR2 is SYDVKM. The CDR3 spells CASSLFGNTGELFF. The CDR3 DNA follows: TGTGCCAGCAGTTTATTCGGGAACACCGGGGAGCTGTTTTTT.

Worth noting for this clonotype: The missing conserved phenylalanine or tryptophan at the end of this CDR3 makes a read error likely. The chain uses TRBV11-2 and TRBJ1-4, with 7 bases aligning to TRBD1. CDR1 and CDR2 (germline): SGHAT, FQNNGV. V was clipped by 2 bases and J by 2 bases; unmatched bases: 2. This CDR3 contains 15 residues. In DNA form, the CDR3 reads TGTGCCAGCAGCTTACAGACAGGGACTAATGAAAAACTGTTTTTG. Its translation is CASSLQTGTNEKLFL.

This clonotype was detected ten times or more. The rearrangement uses TRBV2 and TRBJ2-2; D may be TRBD2 (5 bases). Between the trimmed V and J ends, which lost 6 bases and 5 bases, there was a span of 13 bases. The CDR3 length is 14 residues. Germline lookup yields CDR1 SNHLY and CDR2 FYNNEI. CDR3 sequence reads: CASRGEPGTGELFF. CDR3 bases: TGTGCCAGCAGGGGAGAGCCGGGGACCGGGGAGCTGTTTTTT.

This chain links TRBV7-7 with TRBJ2-2; D not certain. In germline, CDR1 is SSHAT, CDR2 FNYEAQ (reference sequence). Trimming cost V 2 bases and J 5 bases, with 6 bases left between them. This CDR3 spans 13 amino acids. CDR3 region: CASSLSVTGELFF. The CDR3 DNA reads TGTGCCAGCAGCTTATCTGTTACCGGGGAGCTGTTTTTT.

This clonotype was counted ten times or more. The V call is TRBV6-9, the J call TRBJ1-2, with 9 positions matching TRBD1. Germline trimming cut 4 bases from V and 3 bases from J; bases unmatched to any gene: 3. The CDR3 contains 14 residues. Germline V lookup: CDR1 MNHGY, CDR2 SVAAGI. In DNA form, the CDR3 reads TGTGCCAGCAGTTGGCGGGACAGGGACTATGGCTACACCTTC. Protein: CASSWRDRDYGYTF.

Ten or more counts support this clonotype. The chain has TRBV13 and TRBJ2-7, with D unclear. Trimming removed 6 bases at V and 7 bases at J, with 10 bases between. The CDR3 covers 11 residues. The germline CDR1 and CDR2 sequences are PRHDT and FYEKMQ (reference sequence). The DNA of the CDR3 is TGTGCCAGCAGTCGTATGCAAGAGCAGTACTTC. Translation gives CASSRMQEQYF.